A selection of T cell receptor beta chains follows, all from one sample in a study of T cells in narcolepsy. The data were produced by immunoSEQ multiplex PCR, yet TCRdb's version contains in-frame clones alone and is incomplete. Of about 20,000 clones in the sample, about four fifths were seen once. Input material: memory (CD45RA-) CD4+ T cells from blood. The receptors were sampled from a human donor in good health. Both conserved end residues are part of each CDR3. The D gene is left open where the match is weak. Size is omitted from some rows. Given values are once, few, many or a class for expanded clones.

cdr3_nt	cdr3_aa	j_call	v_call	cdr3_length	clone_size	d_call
TGTGCCACCAAAAGGGCCAGGGAAGGTGGAGGTCAGCCCCAGCATTTT	CATKRAREGGGQPQHF	TRBJ1-5	TRBV19	16	.	.
TGTGCCAGTAGTGCGGGACGCTACAATGAGCAGTTCTTC	CASSAGRYNEQFF	TRBJ2-1	TRBV19	13	.	.
TGTGCCAGCAGAATCAAGGGGGTAGGCGAGCAGTACTTC	CASRIKGVGEQYF	TRBJ2-7	TRBV2	13	.	.
TGTGCCAGTATAGGACAGGACTACTATGGCTACACCTTC	CASIGQDYYGYTF	TRBJ1-2	TRBV19	13	.	TRBD1
TGCGCCAGCGCGACTAGCGGGACAGATACGCAGTATTTT	CASATSGTDTQYF	TRBJ2-3	TRBV5-1	13	.	TRBD2
TGTGCCAGCAGTGAAACCAATTCCCAAGAGACCCAGTACTTC	CASSETNSQETQYF	TRBJ2-5	TRBV2	14	.	.
TGTGCCAGTAGTAGACAGGCGAACACTGAAGCTTTCTTT	CASSRQANTEAFF	TRBJ1-1	TRBV19	13	once	.
TGTGCCAGCAGTTCCTTAGGGGTCTCAGATACGCAGTATTTT	CASSSLGVSDTQYF	TRBJ2-3	TRBV7-2	14	.	.
TGTGCCAGCAGCTTAGCTAGCGGGGCCTACAATGAGCAGTTCTTC	CASSLASGAYNEQFF	TRBJ2-1	TRBV7-6	15	.	TRBD2
TGTGCCAGTAGTTCAGGGAGAGGCACTGAAGCTTTCTTT	CASSSGRGTEAFF	TRBJ1-1	TRBV19	13	few	.
TGTGCCATCAGTCTCGGACAGGTCGGCGACTACACCTTC	CAISLGQVGDYTF	TRBJ1-2	TRBV10-3	13	.	TRBD1
TGTGCCAGTACCTCTACAGGGAATCGGAACAATGAGCAGTTCTTC	CASTSTGNRNNEQFF	TRBJ2-1	TRBV19	15	.	.
TGTGCCAGCAGCTTTGCGGCCGGGGAGCTGTTTTTT	CASSFAAGELFF	TRBJ2-2	TRBV7-9	12	.	.
TGTGCCAGCAGCTTATATTCCGGGTTTGAGAACGAGCAGTACTTC	CASSLYSGFENEQYF	TRBJ2-7	TRBV7-2	15	.	.
TGTGCCAGCAGCGTAGCGGACAAGGGCACTGAAGCTTTCTTT	CASSVADKGTEAFF	TRBJ1-1	TRBV9	14	.	.
TGTGCCAGCAGCTCCCGACAGGAGGGGATGGGAGGAAAACTGTTTTTT	CASSSRQEGMGGKLFF	TRBJ1-4	TRBV9	16	.	.